This T cell receptor (beta chain) originates from a study of shared clonotypes between healthy human individuals. The CDR3 totals 11 residues. Germline loops: CDR1 SNHLY, CDR2 FYNNEI. With respect to this clone: Given a much more abundant clone one base away, this may be a read error. Other DNA variants within this sample encode the same CDR3.

Profiled with immunoSEQ multiplex PCR; TCRdb holds only in-frame clones, not every one. The table includes approximately 2.5 million clones, approximately 90% detected once. The donors were adults (healthy and HIV-negative) with no recent acute infections or vaccinations. A CD45RA-negative memory subset and a CD45RA+ naive subset were separated from the CD4+ cells. The origin of this receptor is a young man in good health. The rearrangement uses TRBV2 and TRBJ2-5; D is undetermined. The J call may not be correct, given that the DNA end is closer to TRBJ2-7. The sequencing input was naive CD4+ T cells sorted from blood. Subset defined: CD45RA+ positively selected. DNA of the CDR3: TGTGCCAGCAGTGAACCCTACGAGCAGTACTTC. Its translation: CASSEPYEQYF.